This T cell receptor (beta chain) stems from a study of OX40 agonist ivuxolimab in advanced cancers. The CDR3 covers 15 residues. From germline, CDR1 is LNHNV and CDR2 YYDKDF (reference sequence). Trimming took 1 base from V and 3 from J, leaving 12 bases between them. Only in-frame clones appear in the TCRdb table, and some are missing; sequencing was by immunoSEQ multiplex PCR. Altogether 55,000 to 70,000 clones are present, more than 65% being singletons, with the ten largest covering 2.4%. This TCR came from an adult with an advanced solid tumor such as melanoma, head and neck, liver or kidney cancer. The V call is TRBV15, the J call TRBJ1-1; D is unresolved. Source: CD4+ or CD8+ T cells sorted from blood, taken in a trial of the OX40 agonist ivuxolimab. The CDR3 nucleotides read TGTGCCACCAGCAGAGTCCATGCGGGAGACACTGAAGCTTTCTTT. Its translation: CATSRVHAGDTEAFF.